A single sample gave rise to the 11 T cell receptor beta chains below, sequenced in a study of Ad26.COV2.S vaccination and SARS-CoV-2 variants. The sample's treatment: 15 to 20 received Ad26.COV2.S at low or high dose, single or two shots; about 5 received placebo; per-sample allocation not given. Samples were taken on day 63 after the first vaccine or placebo injection. Sequencing was performed with immunoSEQ multiplex PCR; in TCRdb, only in-frame clones are kept and a portion is missing. This sample has approximately 300,000 clones, with around 84% found just once. Here the sequenced sample was peripheral blood, taken in a trial of Ad26.COV2.S vaccine versus placebo. These receptor sequences come from a person aged 18-65 years who received the Ad26.COV2.S COVID-19 vaccine or a placebo.

The chain carries TRBV14 and TRBJ1-1, with D unclear. Germline V gene sequence: CDR1 SGHDN, CDR2 FVKESK. CDR3 length: 13 residues. The V and J ends lost 2 bases and 5 bases respectively, with 9 bases between them. Written as DNA, the CDR3 is TGTGCCAGCAGCCAACTGTCTTCGACTGAAGCTTTCTTT. Translated: CASSQLSSTEAFF.

This clone showed up just once. J is TRBJ1-2 and V is TRBV6-2 or TRBV6-3; D perhaps matches TRBD1 (5 bases). The CDR3 has 14 residues. V was pared by 4 bases and J by 2 bases, with 11 bases between. Germline V gives CDR1 MNHEY, CDR2 SVGEGT. The CDR3 DNA is TGTGCCAGCAGTTCTCAGGGAAGAAACTATGGCTACACCTTC. Protein sequence: CASSSQGRNYGYTF.

The chain joins TRBV6-2 or TRBV6-3 to TRBJ1-3; the D gene is possibly TRBD1 (5 bases). CDR3 length: 15 amino acids. CDR1 is MNHEY, CDR2 SVGEGT, per germline. Trimming took off 2 bases at V and 0 bases at J, with 8 bases between the two ends. CDR3 amino acids: CASSYRGSSGNTIYF. The CDR3 DNA sequence: TGTGCCAGCAGTTACCGGGGGAGCTCTGGAAACACCATATATTTT.

This clone was observed a handful of times. The gene calls are TRBV3-1 (or the pseudogene TRBV3-2) and TRBJ2-5; D is possibly TRBD1 (6 bases). The CDR3 length is 15 residues. Germline CDR1 and CDR2: LGHDT and YNNKEL (reference sequence). The ends were cut back, 0 bases at V and 1 base at J, with 9 bases in the middle. The CDR3 sequence: CASSQEWGLQETQYF. The CDR3 nucleotides read TGTGCCAGCAGCCAAGAGTGGGGGCTCCAAGAGACCCAGTACTTC.

This chain uses TRBV30 with TRBJ1-4, with D possibly matching TRBD1 (5 bases). CDR1 is GTSNPN and CDR2 is SVGIG in the germline V gene (reference sequence). V was clipped by 0 bases and J by 8 bases, with 13 bases between them. This CDR3 contains 14 residues. CDR3 amino acids: CAWSVRAGPEKLFF. The CDR3 DNA follows: TGTGCCTGGAGTGTACGGGCAGGGCCCGAAAAACTGTTTTTT.

V is TRBV7-2 and J is TRBJ2-5; TRBD2 aligns across 16 bases. Germline lookup yields CDR1 SGHTA and CDR2 FQGNSA. The CDR3 runs 17 residues. Germline trimming cut 4 bases from V and 5 bases from J; bases unmatched to any gene: 7. The CDR3, as DNA: TGTGCCAGCAGCTCCGGGACTAGCGGGGGGGCTCGGGAGACCCAGTACTTC. Its translation: CASSSGTSGGARETQYF.

This chain uses TRBV19 with TRBJ2-3; possible D gene TRBD2, 6 bases. The CDR3 is 14 amino acids. V lost 6 bases and J 0 bases, leaving 10 bases between the germline ends. Germline V CDR1 and CDR2: LNHDA, SQIVND (reference sequence). The CDR3 is CASRARGSTDTQYF. The CDR3 nucleotides read TGTGCCAGTAGGGCCCGGGGGAGCACAGATACGCAGTATTTT.

The chain couples TRBV6-5 to TRBJ1-1; no clear D gene. Germline loops: CDR1 MNHEY, CDR2 SVGAGI. V lost 6 bases to trimming and J lost 6 bases, with 14 bases between them. The CDR3 is 13 amino acids. The CDR3 DNA sequence: TGTGCCAGCAGCCAGCGGAGGTCAGCTGAAGCTTTCTTT. Its translation is CASSQRRSAEAFF.

The count of this clone is one. The chain employs TRBV19 and TRBJ1-3; D is ambiguous. Germline V gene sequence: CDR1 LNHDA, CDR2 SQIVND (reference sequence). This CDR3 region has 15 residues. Trimming removed 5 bases at V and 0 bases at J, with 11 bases between. CDR3 DNA sequence: TGTGCCAGTAGTCGTGGCTCCAGCTCTGGAAACACCATATATTTT. It specifies CASSRGSSSGNTIYF.

J is TRBJ2-1 and V is TRBV7-9, with D perhaps TRBD1 (8 bases). Per the germline V gene, CDR1 is SEHNR and CDR2 is FQNEAQ (reference sequence). The CDR3 is made up of 15 amino acids. The germline V and J ends were trimmed by 4 bases and 5 bases, with 15 bases remaining between them. DNA for the CDR3: TGTGCCAGCAGCTCCACAGGGGGGGCAAACAATGAGCAGTTCTTC. Protein product: CASSSTGGANNEQFF.

This clone was seen a single time. The chain combines TRBV6-5 with TRBJ1-3; D uncertain. This CDR3 is built from 14 residues. In germline, CDR1 is MNHEY, CDR2 SVGAGI. V was pared by 10 bases and J by 0 bases, with 13 bases between. This CDR3 reads CATLPSNSGNTIYF. Written as DNA, the CDR3 is TGTGCCACCCTCCCCAGTAACTCTGGAAACACCATATATTTT.